One T cell receptor beta chain is described in this entry. Its antigen is unknown. Per-nucleotide qualities are absent, and no much larger clonotype sits a single base away. These data are taken from a study of cytomegalovirus exposure and HLA in healthy donors (dated by TCRdb to about 2017). Background for the entire study: According to an earlier analysis of a few hundred of the donors, roughly 180 million T cells yielded 90 million to 130 million unique TCR beta sequences and about 300 Gb of sequence data. An early release that covered fewer than 800 HLA-typed donors contained approximately 300 gigabases of sequencing data and approximately 85 million unique TCR sequences. Of the 350 to 450 genotyped donors, about 84% fell in the genetic ancestry cluster associated with self-reported Caucasian donors. The aim of the study was to test whether cataloging public T cell receptors could identify signatures of past pathogen exposure. The study profiled the T cell repertoires of 550 to 700 subjects by immunosequencing and related them to cytomegalovirus serostatus. In addition to the first cohort of 500 to 850 subjects, a separate validation cohort of 120 different subjects was used. High-throughput TCR immunosequencing, statistical association of individual TCRs with disease status, and machine learning were combined to predict cytomegalovirus infection status. To study patterns of TCR occurrence, a later analysis re-analyzed previously published TCR beta repertoires from 600 to 750 donors and added high-resolution HLA genotyping. Rather than using new phenotypic data, the later analysis identified candidate immune exposures from TCR beta sequences and from how often those sequences occurred across donors. To decide whether each TCR beta V gene segment behaved as functional or pseudogenic, an earlier analysis of 587 of the donors relied on high-throughput TCR beta sequencing. Alongside the repertoire data, information on donor age, sex, ethnicity and CMV serostatus was compiled. In a later genetic analysis, genome-wide SNP genotypes for about 55% of the roughly 700 donors were used, and that subset was treated as a discovery cohort. All discovery cohort repertoires had been generated on a single sequencing platform. HLA typing included class I and class II loci at four-digit resolution. The number of typed donors differed by locus: 629-630 for A, B, C, DRB1 and DQB1; about 520 for DQA1; approximately 610 for DPA1; and roughly 450 for DPB1. Because of strong linkage in the cohort, roughly five DR-DQ haplotypes were treated as single units for association and clustering. Across about 380 genotyped donors of the cohort, an average of about 200,000 unique TCR beta nucleotide sequences per donor were sequenced, and about a sixth of those sequences were non-productive. What the study reported, not specific to this receptor: An earlier analysis of around 500 of the donors showed that most TCR beta V segments appeared in productive rearrangements either about 90% or about 30% of the time, which broadly matched IMGT annotations. Compared with equally common non-associated chains, HLA-associated TCR beta chains in a later analysis were more clonally expanded and had lower generation probabilities. In this cohort, only TCR beta chains were sequenced, and detectable features were limited by the absence of alpha or paired-chain data. A further reported finding was that TCR beta sequences accurately predicted the HLA-A and HLA-B alleles for most subjects in the first cohort. In a later genetic analysis, a missense DCLRE1C variant was associated with V-gene and J-gene trimming of TCR beta chains, and the association was replicated in an independent cohort. A later analysis reported that several top co-occurrence clusters appeared linked to parvovirus B19, influenza, CMV and Epstein-Barr virus. Correlated functional status among segregating V segments might reflect linkage disequilibrium, but an unknown experimental factor could not be ruled out. Because HLA typing was unavailable for some donors at each locus, only the typed subset was used in association tests. The sequencing pipeline was judged likely to have produced a cluster of highly shared sequence variants as a technical artifact. Cytomegalovirus status was reported to be diagnosed by the classifier with high specificity and sensitivity in both the original and validation cohorts. Assigning TCR associations to individual alleles was difficult when HLA alleles, especially DR and DQ, strongly co-occurred. CMV serostatus was the only immune exposure information available for the cohort. Some IMGT-functional V segments, including TRBV6-2 and TRBV6-3, could not be told apart with the 87-base-pair reads, so those segments were excluded. Most CMV-associated TCR beta chains appeared to be HLA-restricted in a later analysis, and the HLA associations seemed to be driven largely by CMV exposure. According to a later analysis, TCR association rates differed among HLA loci, with DRB1 alleles showing the most associated TCRs and HLA-C alleles showing the fewest. The study gave a list of about 150 TCR beta chains associated with cytomegalovirus. The earlier analysis of approximately 590 of the donors excluded about 16 rarely observed V segments, including chromosome 9 orphons, because counts were too low. It was suggested by the authors that the approach could potentially be generalized to other disease states and immunological phenotypes. Specific HLA alleles were associated with around 18,000 TCR beta sequences at a false discovery rate of 0.05 in a later analysis. In a later genetic analysis, fewer N-insertions in productive TCRs were reported among donors in an Asian-associated ancestry cluster than the approximately 670-donor mean. While some public TCRs were present in many individuals, most TCR sequences turned up only very rarely across donors. A few of the identified cytomegalovirus-associated TCR beta chains were confirmed in vitro to be specific for cytomegalovirus antigens. Sequencing depth was assumed to be roughly uniform across donors in the presence/absence analyses, though that assumption may not hold.

The CDR3 holds 14 amino acids from the cysteine to the phenylalanine. The only DNA kept is the CDR3, 42 bases in frame from the first base. CDR1 SGHTA and CDR2 FQGTGA are derived from the germline V gene. After removal of 5 bases from V and 8 bases from J, the junction retains 7 bases not matched to a gene. The cohort consisted of fewer than 700 healthy bone marrow donors. All cohort members were sampled while nominally healthy, although unrecorded immune exposures were likely present. The donor tested CMV seronegative, placing the donor among the roughly 400 seronegative members of the cohort. Every donor gave a peripheral blood sample, and the peripheral blood mononuclear cells from that sample were used for TCR beta sequencing. The Qiagen DNeasy Blood Extraction Kit was used to extract genomic DNA from the blood cell samples. Library generation was performed with the immunoSEQ multiplex PCR assay. The multiplex PCR relied on a mix of 60 forward primers for TCR Vbeta segments and 13 reverse primers for TCR Jbeta segments. Amplification of the CDR3 region of rearranged TCR beta genes was performed with a multiplex PCR assay on genomic DNA. The amplified TCR beta libraries were sequenced on the Illumina HiSeq System as 87-base-pair reads. The paper's data handling went like this. A later analysis counted some 80 million unique TCR beta chains across the 690 or so repertoires, and some 11 million of these chains were shared by at least two donors. A nearest-neighbor algorithm error-corrected the raw reads and collapsed the reads into unique sequences, merging closely related sequences to remove PCR and sequencing errors. To assign V, D and J gene segments, CDR3 sequences were aligned to IMGT reference sequences. For a sequence to be retained, at least a six-nucleotide match to both a V gene segment and a J gene segment was required. A rearrangement was called productive if the CDR3 had no stop codons and remained in frame with V and J, and every other rearrangement was called non-productive. CDR3 was defined according to IMGT convention as the region running from the second conserved V-encoded cysteine to the conserved J-encoded phenylalanine. In an earlier analysis of roughly 580 of the donors, sequences lacking an unambiguous match to a single V gene segment were excluded. An earlier analysis of a few hundred of the donors classified V segments as functional when productive rearrangements were above 56.7% and as segregating when the standard deviation between donors was above 5%. A statistical classification framework was built to diagnose cytomegalovirus status from the catalog of TCR beta chain sequences. A later analysis assigned V and J genes by comparing TCR nucleotide sequences with IMGT/GENE-DB human TR gene sequences. In a later analysis, CDR3 sequences and most-parsimonious VDJ recombination scenarios were assigned using the TCRdist pipeline. In a later analysis, every TCR beta chain was defined by the combination of its CDR3 amino acid sequence and its V-gene family, and reads without a unique V-gene family were dropped. To address suspected cross-contamination and a sequencing artifact, a later analysis removed around 590 highly shared, low-generation-probability nucleotide sequences. In a later analysis, a clonal expansion index was calculated for each public chain from normalized within-repertoire ranks of inferred template counts. Generation probabilities in a later analysis came from a VDJ recombination model fitted to out-of-frame rearrangements, and those results were checked against IGoR. In a later analysis, TCR-TCR, TCR-HLA and TCR-CMV co-occurrence was scored with hypergeometric tests, and a repertoire-size bias correction was applied to TCR pairs. False discovery rates were estimated in a later analysis by permuting HLA or CMV assignments 20 times. A later analysis grouped co-occurring TCRs with DBSCAN, adding TCRdist sequence similarity when clustering within HLA-allele-positive subsets. For co-occurrence clustering, repertoires with fewer than 30,000 or more than 120,000 public chains were excluded, along with about five repertoires with anomalous nucleotide sharing. TCRdb provides this immuneACCESS table in a form limited to in-frame rearrangements. Some clones are lacking; in checked studies, under half of them reflect an unresolved V gene, and why the rest are absent is not known. D and trimming come from the DNA, and the V and J calls and clone size come from that table. Within this sample are around 150,000 clones, with 75% to 80% of them counted one time only. The ten top clones hold 1.5% to 2% of the sample.

Sequenced sample: PBMCs. The chain couples TRBV7-3 to TRBJ2-1; 9 central bases correspond to TRBD1. The origin of this receptor is a woman in her 30s in good health and CMV-seronegative. Read as DNA, the sequence is TGTGCCAGCAGCCCTACAGGGGGCGGGGATGAGCAGTTCTTC. Translated, it gives CASSPTGGGDEQFF.